What follows are 25 T cell receptor beta chains derived from one specimen sequenced in a study of read filtering for tumor transcriptome and immune sequencing. This library used about 400 ng RNA and molecular barcoded adaptors spanning alpha/delta and beta/gamma chains. TCRdb redid the calling of the reads with MiXCR, one entry per CDR3 protein. The sample lists tens of thousands of distinct CDR3 sequences; approximately 19% were seen once. Source material: a population of CD138-negative cells sorted from bone marrow. These receptors were collected from a donor aged 40 or over with multiple myeloma.

This clonotype was observed at least ten times. This chain links TRBV6-2 or TRBV6-3 with TRBJ2-3; 13 nucleotides match TRBD2. Germline V gives CDR1 MNHEY, CDR2 SVGEGT. This CDR3 has 16 residues. V lost 4 bases and J lost 4; bases outside the gene matches: 5. Written as DNA, the CDR3 is TGTGCCAGCAGTTCCGGACTAGCGGGGGCCCCAGATACGCAGTATTTT. Amino acid sequence: CASSSGLAGAPDTQYF.

In the case of this clonotype: A read error may be the cause here, since a much bigger clone is one base away. V gene TRBV5-1 combines with J gene TRBJ2-1; 9 bases map to TRBD2. After removal of 4 bases from V and 8 bases from J, the junction contained 10 bases not matched to a gene. The germline gives CDR1 SGHRS, CDR2 YFSETQ. The CDR3 sequence is 15 residues long. In DNA, the CDR3 is TGCGCCAGCAGCCTTGAGGCGGGGGGGCCCGATGAGCAGTTCTTC. Translated, it gives CASSLEAGGPDEQFF.

This clonotype occurred many times. The rearrangement links TRBV20-1 to TRBJ1-1, with D maybe TRBD1 (5 bases). The CDR3 spans 12 residues. Trimming shortened V by 6 bases and J by 6 bases, and 14 bases separated the two germline ends. Germline loops: CDR1 DFQATT, CDR2 SNEGSKA (reference sequence). The CDR3 is CSAARGDAEAFF. DNA for the CDR3: TGCAGTGCAGCGCGGGGGGACGCTGAAGCTTTCTTT.

With regard to this clonotype: A much larger clone lies a single base off, so this may be a read error. The chain joins TRBV11-2 to TRBJ2-5; 14 nucleotides agree with TRBD2. The V gene end was trimmed by 1 base and the J gene end by 1 base; junction bases not matched to a gene: 5. CDR1 is SGHAT and CDR2 is FQNNGV in the germline V gene. This CDR3 is built from 18 residues. DNA of the CDR3: TGTGCCAGCAGCTTAGCGGGACTAGCGGGGGCGGCCCAAGAGACCCAGTACTTC. It translates to CASSLAGLAGAAQETQYF.

This clonotype was counted at least ten times. The chain couples TRBV29-1 to TRBJ2-3, with TRBD1 identical over 7 bases. The CDR3 is 15 residues long. Per germline, CDR1 SQVTM and CDR2 ANQGSEA. V lost 1 base to trimming and J lost 2 bases; unmatched junction nucleotides: 6. In DNA form, the CDR3 reads TGCAGCGTTGAAGTACAGGGGATTTACACAGATACGCAGTATTTT. Amino acids: CSVEVQGIYTDTQYF.

This clonotype appeared a few times. The rearrangement links TRBV9 to TRBJ2-7; unclear D gene. V was trimmed by 0 bases and J by 6 bases, leaving 10 bases between them. Looked up from germline, CDR1 is SGDLS and CDR2 is YYNGEE. This CDR3 has 13 amino acids. For the CDR3, the DNA is TGTGCCAGCAGCGTAGAGTGGTCGGGCGAGCAGTACTTC. Protein product: CASSVEWSGEQYF.

Ten or more counts support this clonotype. The chain employs TRBV29-1 and TRBJ2-5; 11 bases line up with TRBD1. CDR3 length: 14 amino acids. V lost 7 bases to trimming and J lost 4 bases; unmatched junction nucleotides: 8. The germline CDR1 and CDR2 sequences are SQVTM and ANQGSEA. CDR3 nucleotide sequence: TGCAGCGCTTCGGGACAGGGGGGAATAGAGACCCAGTACTTC. Translating it yields CSASGQGGIETQYF.

This clonotype occurred a few times. This chain uses TRBV12-3 or TRBV12-4 with TRBJ1-1; no clear D. V lost 3 bases and J lost 7, with 9 bases in between. The CDR3 consists of 12 residues. The CDR3 sequence: CASSFTRGEAFF. The CDR3 bases are TGTGCCAGCAGTTTTACCCGGGGTGAAGCTTTCTTT.

This clonotype was detected many times. The chain recombines TRBV11-2 with TRBJ1-6; no clear D. Germline V CDR1 and CDR2: SGHAT, FQNNGV. V lost 3 bases, J lost 9 bases, and 6 bases lay in between. This CDR3 is 12 amino acids long. The DNA for the CDR3 is TGTGCCAGCAGCTTGGCCCGTTCACCCCTCCACTTT. Translated, it gives CASSLARSPLHF. Filled out from reference TRBV11-2 and TRBJ1-6, the complete variable domain reads EAGVAQSPRYKIIEKRQSVAFWCNPISGHATLYWYQQILGQGPKLLIQFQNNGVVDDSQLPKDRFSAERLKGVDSTLKIQPAKLEDSAVYLCASSLARSPLHFGNGTRLTVT.

In this sample, this clonotype turned up many times. The chain links TRBV15 to TRBJ2-7; TRBD2 agrees at 7 bases. The length of the CDR3 is 15 residues. V shed 0 bases and J 2 bases; nucleotides not matched to a gene: 4. Per the germline V gene, CDR1 is LNHNV and CDR2 is YYDKDF (reference sequence). DNA for the CDR3: TGTGCCACCAGCAGAGAAGGCGGGGGAGCCTACGAGCAGTACTTC. Its translation is CATSREGGGAYEQYF. Using reference TRBV15 and TRBJ2-7 for the parts outside the CDR3, the full variable domain is DAMVIQNPRYQVTQFGKPVTLSCSQTLNHNVMYWYQQKSSQAPKLLFHYYDKDFNNEADTPDNFQSRRPNTSFCFLDIRSPGLGDTAMYLCATSREGGGAYEQYFGPGTRLTVT.

The V and J genes are TRBV10-3 and TRBJ2-1; D assignment may be TRBD1 or TRBD2 (6 bases each). Germline V CDR1 and CDR2: ENHRY, SYGVKD. The CDR3 loop spans 15 amino acids. V shed 6 bases and J shed 2 bases, with 14 bases lying between them. This CDR3 is CAIREGHDTYNEQFF. As DNA, the CDR3 is TGTGCCATCAGGGAGGGACATGACACCTACAATGAGCAGTTCTTC.

This clonotype has ten or more counts. This sequence joins TRBV6-2 or TRBV6-3 and TRBJ2-7; perhaps TRBD2 as D (5 bases). There are 14 residues in the CDR3. Per the germline V gene, CDR1 is MNHEY and CDR2 is SVGEGT. The V and J ends lost 6 bases and 1 base respectively, with 13 bases between them. The CDR3, as DNA: TGTGCCAGCAGAAAGGGAGTGGGGTCCTACGAGCAGTACTTC. Its translation is CASRKGVGSYEQYF.

Comments on this clonotype: The junction and the germline gene differ at one end; a read error may be behind it. V is TRBV6-1 and J is TRBJ2-1, with D maybe TRBD2 (6 bases). The length of the CDR3 is 15 residues. Germline values: CDR1 MNHNS, CDR2 SASEGT. CDR3 protein: CASSEDGSSYSEQFF. The CDR3 nucleotides are TGTGCCAGCAGCGAAGACGGGAGCTCCTACAGTGAGCAGTTCTTC.

Points on this clonotype: With a far larger clone one base away, a read error is the likely cause. This CDR3 fails to terminate in the conserved phenylalanine or tryptophan, so it likely reflects a read error. The chain recombines TRBV7-8 with TRBJ2-1, with 9 bases that match TRBD1. The germline V gene has CDR1 SGHVS and CDR2 FQNEAQ. The CDR3 length is 14 residues. The ends lost 0 bases at V and 7 bases at J; junction bases unmatched: 1. The CDR3, as DNA: TGTGCCAGCAGCTTAGCCGGGACAGGGAATGAGCAGTTCCTC. This encodes CASSLAGTGNEQFL.

This clonotype was detected only a few times. This chain connects TRBV7-3 to TRBJ2-1, with D possibly TRBD2 on 7 matching bases. The CDR3 covers 15 residues. The V gene lost 3 bases and the J gene lost 7 bases, with 16 bases spanning the gap. The germline CDR1 and CDR2 sequences are SGHTA and FQGTGA. The CDR3 reads CASSFGPGGHNEQFF. The CDR3 DNA follows: TGTGCCAGCAGCTTTGGGCCCGGGGGGCATAATGAGCAGTTCTTC.

There are a few counts of this clonotype. Compared with germline, one end of the junction differs, possibly owing to a read error. The V and J genes are TRBV5-6 and TRBJ2-5; D uncertain. Germline loops: CDR1 SGHDT, CDR2 YYEEEE. This CDR3 is 14 amino acids long. In DNA form, the CDR3 reads TGTGCCAACAGCTTGATGGGCATCCAAGAGACCCAGTACTTC. Translated, it gives CANSLMGIQETQYF. The full variable domain, its missing parts supplied by reference TRBV5-6 and TRBJ2-5, is DAGVTQSPTHLIKTRGQQVTLRCSPKSGHDTVSWYQQALGQGPQFIFQYYEEEERQRGNFPDRFSGHQFPNYSSELNVNALLLGDSALYLCANSLMGIQETQYFGPGTRLLVL.

This rearrangement joins TRBV5-1 to TRBJ2-7, with TRBD2 identical over 14 bases. After removal of 6 bases from V and 5 bases from J, the junction contained 16 bases not matched to a gene. CDR1 and CDR2 from the germline V gene are SGHRS and YFSETQ. This CDR3 spans 18 amino acids. The chain's CDR3 is CASTIPLGTSGSSHEQYF. CDR3 coding DNA: TGCGCCAGCACGATTCCGTTAGGGACTAGCGGGAGTAGCCACGAGCAGTACTTC.

The sample holds a few counts of this clonotype. The gene calls are TRBV9 and TRBJ1-2, with D unresolved. Germline V gene sequence: CDR1 SGDLS, CDR2 YYNGEE. The germline V and J ends were trimmed by 7 bases and 4 bases, with 17 bases remaining between them. The CDR3 has 14 residues. As DNA, the CDR3 is TGTGCCAGCGGATCCGGGCGACCCTCCTATGGCTACACCTTC. Protein product: CASGSGRPSYGYTF. The whole variable domain, remainder taken from reference TRBV9 and TRBJ1-2, is DSGVTQTPKHLITATGQRVTLRCSPRSGDLSVYWYQQSLDQGLQFLIQYYNGEERAKGNILERFSAQQFPDLHSELNLSSLELGDSALYFCASGSGRPSYGYTFGSGTRLTVV.

The rearrangement uses TRBV5-6 and TRBJ2-5; D remains ambiguous. This CDR3 is 15 amino acids long. Trimming cost V 3 bases and J 2 bases, with 14 bases left between them. Germline V gives CDR1 SGHDT, CDR2 YYEEEE. The CDR3 DNA follows: TGTGCCAGCAGCTCGCCGAGCCTAAGTCAAGAGACCCAGTACTTC. Encoded protein: CASSSPSLSQETQYF.

This clonotype was seen ten or more times. This chain joins TRBV20-1 and TRBJ2-2, with 8 nucleotides matching TRBD1. Germline CDR1 DFQATT, CDR2 SNEGSKA (reference sequence). The trim removed 6 bases at V and 7 bases at J, leaving 10 bases unmatched. There are 14 residues in the CDR3. The CDR3 nucleotides are TGCAGTGCCCACCGGACAGGGCGGTACGGGGAGCTGTTTTTT. Its translation: CSAHRTGRYGELFF.

Concerning this clonotype itself: The conserved phenylalanine or tryptophan normally closing the CDR3 is absent here, so this likely arose from a read error. The gene calls are TRBV29-1 and TRBJ1-2; D possibly corresponds to TRBD1 (5 bases). Looked up from germline, CDR1 is SQVTM and CDR2 is ANQGSEA. This CDR3 comprises 12 residues. The CDR3 here is CSVEAVGHGYTL. As DNA, the CDR3 is TGTAGCGTTGAAGCGGTGGGACATGGCTACACCCTC.

As concerns this clonotype: One end of the junction does not line up with germline, which may come from a read error. The chain combines TRBV5-1 with TRBJ2-5; TRBD2 aligns across 12 bases. Germline V CDR1 and CDR2: SGHRS, YFSETQ. The CDR3 sequence is 15 residues long. CDR3 bases: TGCGTCAGCAGCTTGGGACTAGCGGGCCAAGAGACCCAGTACTTC. This translates into CVSSLGLAGQETQYF.

This clonotype was seen repeatedly, ten times or more. The V gene is TRBV14, the J gene TRBJ2-7; D is unresolved. Germline CDR1 reads SGHDN; CDR2 reads FVKESK. V was pared by 3 bases and J by 4 bases, with 7 bases between. CDR3 length equals 12 residues. CDR3 DNA sequence: TGTGCCAGCAGCCAGATCGGGTACGAGCAGTACTTC. It encodes CASSQIGYEQYF.

A remark on this clonotype: A much larger clone differs by one base, so this may be a read error. The V gene is TRBV20-1, the J gene TRBJ1-2; D might be TRBD1 (6 bases). The V end was cut by 5 bases, the J end by 3 bases, with 10 bases between. Germline V lookup: CDR1 DFQATT, CDR2 SNEGSKA (reference sequence). The CDR3 has 12 residues. CDR3 nucleotides: TGCAGTGCTTACAGGGTGTACTATGGCTACACCTTC. The encoded protein is CSAYRVYYGYTF.

On this clonotype itself: A single base separates this from a much larger clone, so it may be a read error. This chain uses TRBV19 with TRBJ2-2, with D possibly matching TRBD2 (5 bases). The CDR3 runs 15 residues. Germline loops: CDR1 LNHDA, CDR2 SQIVND (reference sequence). The CDR3 is CASSSGRWGTGELLF. Written as DNA, the CDR3 is TGTGCCAGTAGTAGTGGACGCTGGGGAACCGGGGAGCTGCTTTTT. Using reference TRBV19 and TRBJ2-2 for the parts outside the CDR3, the full variable domain is DGGITQSPKYLFRKEGQNVTLSCEQNLNHDAMYWYRQDPGQGLRLIYYSQIVNDFQKGDIAEGYSVSREKKESFPLTVTSAQKNPTAFYLCASSSGRWGTGELLFGEGSRLTVL.